A single sample is the source of the 14 T cell receptor beta chains below, sequenced in a study of CD8 T cells in ankylosing spondylitis. General observations from the study: Ankylosing spondylitis blood appeared to be characterized by a TCR beta motif of roughly eight highly homologous variants.

These TCRs' antigens remain unknown. TCRdb reprocessed the 5' RACE reads via MiXCR and lists one record per CDR3 protein. The sample lists 700,000 to 850,000 distinct CDR3 sequences, around 11% occurring once. The source material was blood, either unsorted or a sorted T cell fraction (not recorded which). These receptors all come from a male donor with ankylosing spondylitis.

The gene calls are TRBV20-1 and TRBJ2-4, with D unresolved. V lost 6 bases and J lost 3, with 12 bases in between. Germline CDR1 DFQATT, CDR2 SNEGSKA (reference sequence). The CDR3 is 13 amino acids. CDR3 region: CSALGGDKNIQYF. The CDR3 DNA is TGCAGTGCCCTAGGTGGGGACAAAAACATTCAGTACTTC.

This clonotype was seen more than once but under ten times. The chain employs TRBV11-2 and TRBJ2-3; D is unresolved. CDR3 size: 13 residues. Trimming stripped 5 bases from V and 7 bases from J, with 13 bases between. Germline assignment: CDR1 SGHAT and CDR2 FQNNGV. The CDR3 loop is CASSGGFGNTQYF. The CDR3 DNA reads as TGTGCCAGCAGCGGCGGATTTGGAAATACGCAGTATTTT.

The sample holds many counts of this clonotype. The chain couples TRBV24-1 to TRBJ2-1; TRBD1 might be the D (5 bases). Trimming cost V 4 bases and J 7 bases, with 13 bases left between them. Germline CDR1 reads KGHDR; CDR2 reads SFDVKD. This CDR3 spans 14 amino acids. CDR3 in DNA: TGTGCCACCAGTGAAGGGTCAGGGAAGAATGAGCAGTTCTTC. Residues: CATSEGSGKNEQFF.

The rearrangement uses TRBV5-1 and TRBJ2-5; perhaps TRBD2 as D (6 bases). Germline values: CDR1 SGHRS, CDR2 YFSETQ. Deletions cut 1 base from V and 2 bases from J, with 15 bases between. The CDR3 is made up of 16 amino acids. The CDR3 is CASSLLGGPRQETQYF. CDR3 DNA sequence: TGCGCCAGCAGCTTGCTCGGGGGACCTAGGCAAGAGACCCAGTACTTC.

The V and J genes are TRBV7-2 and TRBJ2-1, with 10 nucleotides matching TRBD2. Trimming at V came to 3 bases and at J to 14 bases, leaving 4 bases not matched to a gene. CDR1 and CDR2 (germline): SGHTA, FQGNSA. The CDR3 consists of 12 residues. The CDR3 reads CASSFAGTSEFF. For the CDR3, the DNA is TGTGCCAGCAGCTTTGCCGGGACTAGCGAGTTCTTC.

V and J are TRBV20-1 and TRBJ1-3, with 8 positions matching TRBD1. The CDR3 contains 14 residues. With V trimmed by 6 bases and J by 4 bases, 8 bases remained unmatched. Germline V gives CDR1 DFQATT, CDR2 SNEGSKA (reference sequence). This CDR3 reads CSAPDRDRGNTIYF. CDR3 bases: TGCAGTGCCCCGGATCGGGACAGGGGAAACACCATATATTTT.

The V and J genes are TRBV6-2 or TRBV6-3 and TRBJ1-5; 9 bases align to TRBD1. The CDR3 totals 18 residues. Germline lookup yields CDR1 MNHEY and CDR2 SVGEGT. Trimming removed 6 bases from V and 3 bases from J; junction bases left unmatched: 15. For the CDR3, the DNA is TGTGCCAGCAGGCCCTCGCCGGGACAGGGTCTCTTCAATCAGCCCCAGCATTTT. Translating it yields CASRPSPGQGLFNQPQHF.

The rearrangement uses TRBV27 and TRBJ2-7; the D call may be TRBD1 or TRBD2 (5 bases each). This CDR3 is built from 16 residues. Germline-derived CDR1 and CDR2 are MNHEY and SMNVEV (reference sequence). V was trimmed by 1 base and J by 3 bases, leaving 16 bases between them. CDR3: CASSLFRDGSFYEQYF. CDR3 coding DNA: TGTGCCAGCAGTTTATTCCGGGACGGGTCTTTCTACGAGCAGTACTTC.

The rearrangement joins TRBV20-1 to TRBJ2-7; D may correspond to TRBD1 or TRBD2 (5 bases each). This CDR3 is built from 12 residues. Germline V lookup: CDR1 DFQATT, CDR2 SNEGSKA (reference sequence). V was pared by 1 base and J by 7 bases, with 11 bases between. The CDR3 DNA sequence: TGCAGTGCTAGAGCGGGGCCTACGGAGCAGTACTTC. It encodes CSARAGPTEQYF.

V is TRBV5-6 and J is TRBJ2-5; D is unresolved. Trimming left V 4 bases short and J 4 bases short, with 14 bases between. This CDR3 region has 14 residues. The germline V gene encodes CDR1 SGHDT and CDR2 YYEEEE. As DNA, the CDR3 is TGTGCCAGCAGCCTGCCCATACCCCCAGAGACCCAGTACTTC. This gives the protein CASSLPIPPETQYF.

This clonotype was recorded at least ten times. V and J are TRBV20-1 and TRBJ1-2, with 8 bases fitting TRBD1. The CDR3 contains 14 residues. Germline V gene sequence: CDR1 DFQATT, CDR2 SNEGSKA (reference sequence). Unmatched junction bases numbered 9, after V lost 5 bases and J lost 4 bases. Here the CDR3 reads CSADPGTGAYGYTF. DNA for the CDR3: TGCAGTGCTGATCCCGGGACAGGTGCCTATGGCTACACCTTC.

This clonotype has a handful of counts. V and J are TRBV5-1 and TRBJ2-7; a possible D gene is TRBD2 (6 bases). V dropped 0 bases and J dropped 3 bases, with 13 bases sitting between them. This CDR3 comprises 15 residues. Germline CDR1 SGHRS, CDR2 YFSETQ. This CDR3 is CASSLAAGTGYEQYF. Written as DNA, the CDR3 is TGCGCCAGCAGCTTGGCGGCGGGGACGGGCTACGAGCAGTACTTC.

The chain is built from TRBV7-9 and TRBJ2-7; possible D gene TRBD2, 5 bases. V was clipped by 5 bases and J by 6 bases, with 14 bases between them. This CDR3 is built from 13 residues. Germline V lookup: CDR1 SEHNR, CDR2 FQNEAQ (reference sequence). The CDR3 nucleotides are TGTGCCAGCAGCCCCCAGCCGGGGTCCGAGCAGTACTTC. This sequence encodes CASSPQPGSEQYF.

Many counts were recorded for this clonotype. This sequence joins TRBV5-1 and TRBJ1-4; no reliable D call. This CDR3 has 14 residues. The germline gives CDR1 SGHRS, CDR2 YFSETQ. Deletions cut 0 bases from V and 8 bases from J, with 11 bases between. This CDR3 reads CASSLEFLREKLFF. CDR3 in DNA: TGCGCCAGCAGCTTGGAATTTCTGCGGGAAAAACTGTTTTTT.